This TCR beta chain came from a study of blood T cell repertoires in COVID-19. Overall study: PBMCs, B-cell-depleted T cells, or T cells were the source of the cDNA or gDNA that made up the material.

Looked up from germline, CDR1 is SNHLY and CDR2 is FYNNEI. V lost 5 bases, J lost 4 bases, and 12 bases lay in between. The CDR3 has 14 amino acids. Per the original methods: Amplification of reference gene primers provided the estimated nucleated cell counts. Method: immunoSEQ multiplex PCR; TCRdb's copy keeps in-frame clones and lacks some. The V and J calls and the clone size are those of that table, but D and trimming were determined from the DNA. Among 250,000 to 350,000 clones, 86% were seen once, and the ten largest hold about an eighth. The TCR was taken from a woman aged 70 to 79 with COVID-19, enrolled during active disease. The chain carries TRBV2 and TRBJ1-5, with a weak D call TRBD1 (6 bases). Sequenced material: peripheral blood. Here the CDR3 DNA reads TGTGCCAGCAGTACTACAGGGAAAAATCAGCCCCAGCATTTT. Encoded protein: CASSTTGKNQPQHF.